These 5 T cell receptor beta chains originate from one sample sequenced in a study of control samples from healthy donors and cancer patients. Here immunoSEQ multiplex PCR was the method, and the copy in TCRdb shows in-frame clones only, minus some. Of about 84,000 clones detected, 75% to 95% appear once; the ten largest clones hold 15% to 20%. Sequencing was done on a sample of blood. These receptors all come from a man aged 45-65 years in good health.

This clone has only one observation. This chain connects TRBV9 to TRBJ1-4; D remains ambiguous. Germline lookup yields CDR1 SGDLS and CDR2 YYNGEE. The ends were cut back, 3 bases at V and 8 bases at J, with 14 bases in the middle. The CDR3 spans 14 residues. CDR3 in amino acids: CASSAAANREKLFF. The CDR3 region has the DNA TGTGCCAGCAGCGCCGCCGCGAATAGGGAAAAACTGTTTTTT.

This chain uses TRBV5-1 with TRBJ2-1; D uncertain. The V gene's germline CDR1 is SGHRS and CDR2 YFSETQ. Deletions cut 4 bases from V and 6 bases from J, with 14 bases between. The CDR3 length is 14 residues. CDR3 coding DNA: TGCGCCAGCAGCCTTCAGGACGGGCGCAATGAGCAGTTCTTC. This gives the protein CASSLQDGRNEQFF.

The chain uses TRBV12-3 or TRBV12-4 and TRBJ2-5; no clear D gene. The CDR3 totals 12 residues. V shed 9 bases and J shed 2 bases, with 10 bases lying between them. This CDR3 is CASNKGQETQYF. CDR3 in DNA: TGTGCCAGTAACAAAGGGCAAGAGACCCAGTACTTC.

The rearrangement links TRBV29-1 to TRBJ2-1; 11 positions agree with TRBD2. The germline V gene has CDR1 SQVTM and CDR2 ANQGSEA. V was clipped by 4 bases and J by 0 bases; unmatched bases: 5. The CDR3 extends over 16 amino acids. The CDR3 bases are TGCAGCGTTGGTTTAGCGGGGGGGTACTCCTACAATGAGCAGTTCTTC. Its translation: CSVGLAGGYSYNEQFF.

V gene TRBV24-1 combines with J gene TRBJ2-3; weak D call: TRBD1 (5 bases). Trimming left V 9 bases short and J 0 bases short, with 12 bases between. The germline CDR1 and CDR2 sequences are KGHDR and SFDVKD. The CDR3 runs to 14 residues. DNA for the CDR3: TGTGCCACCCAGGGAATTGCGAGCACAGATACGCAGTATTTT. Translated, it gives CATQGIASTDTQYF.